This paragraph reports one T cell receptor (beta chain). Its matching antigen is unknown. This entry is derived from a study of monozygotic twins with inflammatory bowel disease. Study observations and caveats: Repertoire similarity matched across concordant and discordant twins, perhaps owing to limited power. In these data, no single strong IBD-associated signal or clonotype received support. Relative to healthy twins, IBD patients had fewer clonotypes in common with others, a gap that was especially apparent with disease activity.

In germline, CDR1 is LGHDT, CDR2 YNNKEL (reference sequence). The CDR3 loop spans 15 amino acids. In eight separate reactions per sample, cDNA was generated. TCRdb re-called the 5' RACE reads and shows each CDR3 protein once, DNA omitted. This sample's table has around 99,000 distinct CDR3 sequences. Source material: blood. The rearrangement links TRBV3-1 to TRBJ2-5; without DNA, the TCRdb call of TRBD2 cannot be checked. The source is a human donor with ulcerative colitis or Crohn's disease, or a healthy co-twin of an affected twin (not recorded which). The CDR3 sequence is CASSPAGLASETQYF.